The next 6 T cell receptor beta chains were all read from a single sample in a study of OX40 agonist ivuxolimab in advanced cancers. Using immunoSEQ multiplex PCR, the repertoire was profiled, and TCRdb retains in-frame clones only, with some absent. The repertoire includes about 57,000 clones, approximately 95% of them detected once, and approximately 23% sits in the top ten. Sequencing used CD4+ or CD8+ T cells sorted from blood, obtained in a trial of the OX40 agonist ivuxolimab. Receptors originate from an adult with an advanced solid tumor such as melanoma, head and neck, liver or kidney cancer.

This chain joins TRBV9 and TRBJ1-1; tentatively, D is TRBD1 (5 bases). Trimming removed 0 bases from V and 1 base from J, with 10 bases in between. The CDR3 has 15 amino acids. The germline CDR1 and CDR2 sequences are SGDLS and YYNGEE. Written as DNA, the CDR3 is TGTGCCAGCAGCGTAGCTTGGCAGGGGAACACTGAAGCTTTCTTT. Translated, it gives CASSVAWQGNTEAFF.

This clone is a singleton in its sample. The chain is built from TRBV19 and TRBJ1-5, with D possibly matching TRBD1 (6 bases). This CDR3 comprises 15 residues. The V gene lost 6 bases and the J gene lost 6 bases, with 18 bases spanning the gap. Germline V lookup: CDR1 LNHDA, CDR2 SQIVND (reference sequence). DNA for the CDR3: TGTGCCAGTAGAGGAGTATTACAGGGTACTCAGCCCCAGCATTTT. Protein product: CASRGVLQGTQPQHF.

The chain recombines TRBV28 with TRBJ2-7; D might be TRBD2 (6 bases). V gave up 3 bases and J gave up 5 bases, with 14 bases separating them. The CDR3 loop spans 14 amino acids. CDR1 is MDHEN, CDR2 SYDVKM, per germline. CDR3 nucleotide sequence: TGTGCCAGCAGTTTCTCTAGCGTCGGGCACGAGCAGTACTTC. Protein sequence: CASSFSSVGHEQYF.

This sequence joins TRBV25-1 and TRBJ1-1; D is possibly TRBD1 (5 bases). The CDR3 has 14 residues. Germline V gene lookup returns CDR1 MGHDK and CDR2 SYGVNS. The V and J ends lost 5 bases and 8 bases respectively, with 18 bases between them. This CDR3 is CASSRTGTGSEAFF. DNA of the CDR3: TGTGCCAGCAGTCGCACTGGGACCGGCAGCGAAGCTTTCTTT. The variable domain in full, with the rest retrieved from reference TRBV25-1 and TRBJ1-1, is EADIYQTPRYLVIGTGKKITLECSQTMGHDKMYWYQQDPGMELHLIHYSYGVNSTEKGDLSSESTVSRIRTEHFPLTLESARPSHTSQYLCASSRTGTGSEAFFGQGTRLTVV.

The chain joins TRBV27 to TRBJ2-2, with 7 positions matching TRBD1. Looked up from germline, CDR1 is MNHEY and CDR2 is SMNVEV (reference sequence). The CDR3 has 14 residues. V gave up 1 base and J gave up 7 bases; unmatched junction bases: 3. Written as DNA, the CDR3 is TGTGCCAGCAGTTTATGGACAGGAAACGGGGAGCTGTTTTTT. It is translated as CASSLWTGNGELFF.

This rearrangement joins TRBV22-1 to TRBJ1-2. TRBV22-1 is a pseudogene. The CDR3 runs 16 residues. CDR3 sequence (DNA): TGTCCTGGGAGGTATATCGAAAGCGAGAAGACCTATGGCTACACCTTC. This gives the protein CPGRYIESEKTYGYTF.